These 15 T cell receptor beta chains were sequenced from one sample in a study of blood T cell repertoires in COVID-19. Clones were sequenced by immunoSEQ multiplex PCR, and TCRdb holds only the in-frame ones, with some missing. The sample records a few hundred thousand clones, about 89% being singletons. Sequenced input: peripheral blood. All receptors come from a man between 40 and 49 years old with acute or convalescent COVID-19.

The rearrangement links TRBV9 to TRBJ1-4; TRBD1 matches 8 bases. In germline, CDR1 is SGDLS, CDR2 YYNGEE. Unmatched junction bases numbered 11, after V lost 4 bases and J lost 0 bases. This CDR3 has 18 residues. CDR3 coding DNA: TGTGCCAGCAGCCCAGGGGACAGGATGGGGACAACTAATGAAAAACTGTTTTTT. This codes for CASSPGDRMGTTNEKLFF.

This clone was observed once. This rearrangement joins TRBV27 to TRBJ1-5; 11 nucleotides match TRBD1. After removal of 4 bases from V and 6 bases from J, the junction contained 2 bases not matched to a gene. Germline V CDR1 and CDR2: MNHEY, SMNVEV (reference sequence). The CDR3 runs to 14 residues. CDR3 sequence reads: CASSWTGGGQPQHF. CDR3 nucleotides: TGTGCCAGCAGTTGGACAGGGGGCGGTCAGCCCCAGCATTTT.

The chain couples TRBV3-1 (or the pseudogene TRBV3-2) to TRBJ1-2; D uncertain. With 4 bases removed from V and 7 bases from J, the gap between germline ends came to 13 bases. The germline CDR1 and CDR2 sequences are LGHDT and YNNKEL (reference sequence). This CDR3 has 13 residues. The CDR3 DNA sequence: TGTGCCAGCAGCCTACCGGGAGCTCCTGGCTACACCTTC. It codes for CASSLPGAPGYTF.

The genes are TRBV6-5 and TRBJ1-2, with 8 bases aligning to TRBD1. Germline CDR1 is MNHEY and CDR2 is SVGAGI. The CDR3 covers 13 residues. V shed 6 bases, J shed 3 bases, and the junction held 3 bases outside the gene matches. The CDR3 sequence: CASSVDRDYGYTF. The CDR3 region has the DNA TGTGCCAGCAGCGTGGACAGGGACTATGGCTACACCTTC.

The gene calls are TRBV6-5 and TRBJ1-1; D is uncertain. Germline V lookup: CDR1 MNHEY, CDR2 SVGAGI. The CDR3 spans 15 residues. V lost 0 bases to trimming and J lost 0 bases, with 8 bases between them. The CDR3, as DNA: TGTGCCAGCAGTTACTCGACCGGGATGAACACTGAAGCTTTCTTT. It codes for CASSYSTGMNTEAFF.

This chain links TRBV9 with TRBJ2-1; 11 bases line up with TRBD2. V lost 1 base and J lost 10; bases outside the gene matches: 1. This CDR3 is 13 amino acids long. Germline V lookup: CDR1 SGDLS, CDR2 YYNGEE. DNA for the CDR3: TGTGCCAGCAGCGTAATAGCGGGAGGGGAGCAGTTCTTC. It is translated as CASSVIAGGEQFF. The variable domain in full, completed from reference TRBV9 and TRBJ2-1, reads DSGVTQTPKHLITATGQRVTLRCSPRSGDLSVYWYQQSLDQGLQFLIQYYNGEERAKGNILERFSAQQFPDLHSELNLSSLELGDSALYFCASSVIAGGEQFFGPGTRLTVL.

V usage is TRBV2 and J usage is TRBJ2-7; the D is unclear. The length of the CDR3 is 12 residues. Looked up from germline, CDR1 is SNHLY and CDR2 is FYNNEI. The V end lost 2 bases, the J end lost 4 bases, and 6 bases lay between the germline ends. In DNA, the CDR3 is TGTGCCAGCAGTGAAAGCTCTTACGAGCAGTACTTC. As protein: CASSESSYEQYF.

This sequence joins TRBV6-5 and TRBJ2-1; D remains ambiguous. Per germline, CDR1 MNHEY and CDR2 SVGAGI. V lost 10 bases, J lost 12 bases, and 22 bases lay in between. The CDR3 covers 13 residues. The CDR3 DNA reads TGTGCCAACGACGACGCCGTACAAGGCGGGCAGTTCTTC. It is translated as CANDDAVQGGQFF.

This chain connects TRBV10-3 to TRBJ2-7; 9 nucleotides line up with TRBD2. J gave up 1 base and V 3 bases, and 7 bases lay outside the gene matches. Germline CDR1 and CDR2: ENHRY and SYGVKD. There are 16 residues in the CDR3. CDR3 DNA sequence: TGTGCCATCAGTGAAGGGGGCGGGAGGGGGTCCTACGAGCAGTACTTC. The encoded protein is CAISEGGGRGSYEQYF.

The rearrangement links TRBV5-6 to TRBJ1-5; 10 positions match TRBD1. Germline V gene data show CDR1 as SGHDT and CDR2 as YYEEEE. After removal of 4 bases from V and 5 bases from J, the junction contained 9 bases not matched to a gene. This CDR3 is built from 16 residues. CDR3 region: CASSMKTGGTDQPQHF. CDR3 bases: TGTGCCAGCAGCATGAAGACAGGGGGCACGGATCAGCCCCAGCATTTT.

V and J are TRBV7-6 and TRBJ1-1; 8 positions match TRBD1. This CDR3 region has 12 residues. V trimming: 1 base; J trimming: 10 bases; junction bases outside the gene matches: 2. Looked up from germline, CDR1 is SGHVS and CDR2 is FNYEAQ. As DNA, the CDR3 is TGTGCCAGCAGCTTAGGACAGGGGCCAGCTTTCTTT. Its protein is CASSLGQGPAFF.

This chain links TRBV19 with TRBJ1-5, with TRBD1 matching 7 bases. This CDR3 has 15 residues. With V trimmed by 7 bases and J by 7 bases, 13 bases remained unmatched. The germline gives CDR1 LNHDA, CDR2 SQIVND (reference sequence). CDR3 in amino acids: CASTKGGVFRQPQHF. CDR3 sequence (DNA): TGTGCCAGTACTAAAGGGGGCGTCTTCCGCCAGCCCCAGCATTTT. The full variable domain, completed using reference TRBV19 and TRBJ1-5, is DGGITQSPKYLFRKEGQNVTLSCEQNLNHDAMYWYRQDPGQGLRLIYYSQIVNDFQKGDIAEGYSVSREKKESFPLTVTSAQKNPTAFYLCASTKGGVFRQPQHFGDGTRLSIL.

The chain uses TRBV7-9 and TRBJ2-7; TRBD1 is a possible D gene (6 bases). The CDR3 runs 17 residues. V lost 0 bases and J 2 bases, leaving 17 bases between the germline ends. CDR1 and CDR2 (germline): SEHNR, FQNEAQ (reference sequence). The chain's CDR3 is CASSLAFSTGTPYEQYF. The CDR3 region has the DNA TGTGCCAGCAGCTTAGCGTTTTCGACAGGAACGCCCTACGAGCAGTACTTC.

This sequence joins TRBV5-1 and TRBJ2-7, with D possibly matching TRBD1 (5 bases). V was trimmed by 0 bases and J by 3 bases, leaving 19 bases between them. This CDR3 contains 17 residues. Germline V gives CDR1 SGHRS, CDR2 YFSETQ. In DNA form, the CDR3 reads TGCGCCAGCAGCTTGGCCGGTGCGGTAGGGGTCTTCTACGAGCAGTACTTC. Its protein product is CASSLAGAVGVFYEQYF.

The rearrangement joins TRBV18 to TRBJ1-2; D gene ambiguous. V was clipped by 2 bases and J by 4 bases, with 8 bases between them. The CDR3 is 13 amino acids. CDR1 KGHSH and CDR2 LQKENI come from the germline V gene. The CDR3 DNA sequence: TGTGCCAGCTCACCAGAGGGAGGCTATGGCTACACCTTC. Its translation: CASSPEGGYGYTF.